This TCR beta chain was recovered during a study of blood T cell repertoires in COVID-19. Original methodology: Reference gene primer amplification gave nucleated cell count estimates. Generated by immunoSEQ multiplex PCR, the TCRdb table keeps only in-frame clones and is missing some. V and J calls and clone size follow that table, whereas D and trimming were derived from the DNA. The data show about 330,000 clones, approximately 89% seen once. Recruits, aged about 18 to 95 years, lived in roughly 22 US areas. Symptom resolution, clearance, or two negative PCRs marked the recovered donors of Cohort 3. J was trimmed by 8 bases and V by 3 bases; bases with no gene match: 9. Germline CDR1 is LNHDA and CDR2 is SQIVND (reference sequence). The CDR3 has 15 residues.

This TCR was sampled from a woman aged 25 to 39 who had recovered from COVID-19. Sequencing was done on a sample of PBMCs or T cells enriched from blood (not recorded which). This chain joins TRBV19 and TRBJ2-2; 7 bases fit TRBD2. CDR3 DNA: TGTGCCAGTAGTATTTGGGGGGGGTCCCAAGGGGAGCTGTTTTTT. It yields the protein CASSIWGGSQGELFF. Full variable domain (missing parts from reference TRBV19 and TRBJ2-2): DGGITQSPKYLFRKEGQNVTLSCEQNLNHDAMYWYRQDPGQGLRLIYYSQIVNDFQKGDIAEGYSVSREKKESFPLTVTSAQKNPTAFYLCASSIWGGSQGELFFGEGSRLTVL.